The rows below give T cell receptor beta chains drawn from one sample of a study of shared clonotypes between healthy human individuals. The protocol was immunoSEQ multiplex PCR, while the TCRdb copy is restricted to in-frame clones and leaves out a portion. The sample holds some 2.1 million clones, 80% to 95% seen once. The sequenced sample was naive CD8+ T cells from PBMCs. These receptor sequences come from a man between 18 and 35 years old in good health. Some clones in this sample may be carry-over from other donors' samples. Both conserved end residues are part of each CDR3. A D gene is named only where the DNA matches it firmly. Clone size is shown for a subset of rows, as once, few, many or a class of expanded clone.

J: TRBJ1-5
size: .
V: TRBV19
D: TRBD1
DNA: TGTGCCAGTAGTATAGACACCGAGGACAGGGAAAGCAATCAGCCCCAGCATTTT
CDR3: CASSIDTEDRESNQPQHF

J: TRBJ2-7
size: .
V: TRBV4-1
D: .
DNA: TGCGCCAGCAGCCAAGATCCAACGCGGGCCGAGCAGTACTTC
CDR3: CASSQDPTRAEQYF

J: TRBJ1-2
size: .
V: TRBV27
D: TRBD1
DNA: TGTGCCAGCAGTTTGACGGGACAGGGGGTATCAGACGCCTATGGCTACACCTTC
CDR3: CASSLTGQGVSDAYGYTF

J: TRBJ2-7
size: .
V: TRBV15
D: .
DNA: TGTGCCACCAGCTACCGTCGGGGCGAGCAGTACTTC
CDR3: CATSYRRGEQYF

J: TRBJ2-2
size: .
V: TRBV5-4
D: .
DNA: TGTGCCAGCAGCTTCCCTACCGGGGAGCTGTTTTTT
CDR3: CASSFPTGELFF

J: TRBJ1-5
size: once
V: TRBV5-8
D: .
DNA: TGTGCCAGCAGCTCCTTTCCGCCCCAGCATTTT
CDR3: CASSSFPPQHF

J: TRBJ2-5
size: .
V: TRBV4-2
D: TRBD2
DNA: TGTGCCAGCAGCCAAGGATGGCCTAGCGGGGAGGGGGAGACCCAGTACTTC
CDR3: CASSQGWPSGEGETQYF

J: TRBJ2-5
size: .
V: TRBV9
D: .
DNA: TGTGCCAGCAGCGTGGCTGAGTACCAAGAGACCCAGTACTTC
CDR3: CASSVAEYQETQYF

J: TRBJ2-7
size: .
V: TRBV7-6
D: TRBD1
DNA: TGTGCCAGCAGCCCCGGGGACAGGGGATCCTACGAGCAGTACTTC
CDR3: CASSPGDRGSYEQYF

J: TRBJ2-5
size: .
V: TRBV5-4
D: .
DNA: TGTGCCAGCAGCTTTTCTGGGACGCTTCAAGAGACCCAGTACTTC
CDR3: CASSFSGTLQETQYF

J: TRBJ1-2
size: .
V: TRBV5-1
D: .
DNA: TGCGCCAGCAGCCCAGGCTTCGCTGATGGCTACACCTTC
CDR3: CASSPGFADGYTF

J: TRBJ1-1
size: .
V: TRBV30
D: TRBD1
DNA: TGTGCCTGGAGTGTTCCCCCCAGGGGGCCTGAGGGTTTGAACACTGAAGCTTTCTTT
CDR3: CAWSVPPRGPEGLNTEAFF

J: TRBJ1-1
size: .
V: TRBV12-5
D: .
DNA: TGTGCTAGTGGTTTCGATAGGAACACTGAAGCTTTCTTT
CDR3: CASGFDRNTEAFF

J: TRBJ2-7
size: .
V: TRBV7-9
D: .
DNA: TGTGCCAGCAGCTTACGAGAGGGGGGCAGCCCCTACGAGCAGTACTTC
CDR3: CASSLREGGSPYEQYF

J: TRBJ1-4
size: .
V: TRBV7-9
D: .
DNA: TGTGCCAGCAGCGCGGGACCGGGGATCTGGGAAAAACTGTTTTTT
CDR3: CASSAGPGIWEKLFF

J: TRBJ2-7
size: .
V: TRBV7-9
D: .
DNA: TGTGCCAGCAGCTCGACAGGGGAGGGCTACGAGCAGTACTTC
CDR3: CASSSTGEGYEQYF

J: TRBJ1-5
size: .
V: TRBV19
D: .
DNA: TGTGCCAGCACAAGATCGGGGAGCAATCAGCCCCAGCATTTT
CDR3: CASTRSGSNQPQHF

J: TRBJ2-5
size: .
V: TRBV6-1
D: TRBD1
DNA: TGTGCCAGCAGTGCCCGACAGGGTTTTTGGGAGACCCAGTACTTC
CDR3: CASSARQGFWETQYF

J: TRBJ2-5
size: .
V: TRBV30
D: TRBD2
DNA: TGTGCCTGGAGTGTATTTGGGTTGCGGGAGGGCCTTGAGACCCAGTACTTC
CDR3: CAWSVFGLREGLETQYF

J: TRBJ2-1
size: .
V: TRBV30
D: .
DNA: TGTGCCTGGAGTGTACTTAAGGGTTGGAATGAGCAGTTCTTC
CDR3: CAWSVLKGWNEQFF

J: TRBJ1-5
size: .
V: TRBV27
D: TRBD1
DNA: TGTGCCAGCAGTTTCCAGGGGGGAGATCAGCCCCAGCATTTT
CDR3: CASSFQGGDQPQHF

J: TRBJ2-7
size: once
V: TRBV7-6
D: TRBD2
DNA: TGTGCCAGCAGCTTAGGGCCGTTCGGGGGGAACTACGAGCAGTACTTC
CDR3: CASSLGPFGGNYEQYF

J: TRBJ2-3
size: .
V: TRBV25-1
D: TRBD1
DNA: TGTGCCAGCAGTGTCAATCCGGGACAGGGGTTTCAAGATACGCAGTATTTT
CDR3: CASSVNPGQGFQDTQYF

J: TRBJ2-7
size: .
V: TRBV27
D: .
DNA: TGTGCCAGCAGTTCGAGTTGGGGGGTCATAGCCCACGAGCAGTACTTC
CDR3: CASSSSWGVIAHEQYF

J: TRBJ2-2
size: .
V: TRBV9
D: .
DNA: TGTGCCAGCACCCCGGGCGGTGACACCGGGGAGCTGTTTTTT
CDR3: CASTPGGDTGELFF

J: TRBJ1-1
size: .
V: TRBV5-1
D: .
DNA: TGCGCCAGCAGCCTAGCCCTTGCGGGGGCGCCCACTGAAGCTTTCTTT
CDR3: CASSLALAGAPTEAFF

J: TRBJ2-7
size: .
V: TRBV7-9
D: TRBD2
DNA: TGTGCCAGCAGCTTAGATCATCTAGCGGGAGACGAGCAGTACTTC
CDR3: CASSLDHLAGDEQYF

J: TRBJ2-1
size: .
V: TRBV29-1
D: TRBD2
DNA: TGCAGCGGTGTAGCGGGTAATGTGTATGAGCAGTTCTTC
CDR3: CSGVAGNVYEQFF

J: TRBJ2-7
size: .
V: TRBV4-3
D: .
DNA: TGCGCCAGCAGCCAACGGGACGGATTCTACGAGCAGTACTTC
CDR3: CASSQRDGFYEQYF

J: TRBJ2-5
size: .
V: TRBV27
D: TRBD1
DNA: TGTGCCAGCAGTTTTTTTACAGGGGGCCGGGAGACCCAGTACTTC
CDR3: CASSFFTGGRETQYF

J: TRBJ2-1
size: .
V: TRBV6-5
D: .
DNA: TGTGCCAGCAGTTACTTAGGCCGGGGTGAGCAGTTCTTC
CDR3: CASSYLGRGEQFF

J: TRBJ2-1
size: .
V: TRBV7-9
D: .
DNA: TGTGCCAGCAGCTTAGTTGCGGTCTCCTACAATGAGCAGTTCTTC
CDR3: CASSLVAVSYNEQFF

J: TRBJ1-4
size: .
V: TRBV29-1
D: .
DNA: TGCAGCGCCACCGGGACCCTTAAACACGGGGGGAAACTGTTTTTT
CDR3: CSATGTLKHGGKLFF

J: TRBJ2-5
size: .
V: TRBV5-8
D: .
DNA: TGTGCCAGCAGGGACACCTGGGGGGAGACCCAGTACTTC
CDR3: CASRDTWGETQYF

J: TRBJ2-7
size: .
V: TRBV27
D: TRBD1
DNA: TGTGCCAGCAGTGGGGACAGGGGCTACGAGCAGTACTTC
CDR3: CASSGDRGYEQYF

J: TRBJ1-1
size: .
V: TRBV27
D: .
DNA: TGTGCCAGCAGTTTAATTCATAATGGGAACACTGAAGCTTTCTTT
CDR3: CASSLIHNGNTEAFF

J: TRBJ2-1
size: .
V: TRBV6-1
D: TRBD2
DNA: TGTGCCAGCAGTGAAGATACCGGGACTAGCGGAAATGAGCAGTTCTTC
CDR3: CASSEDTGTSGNEQFF

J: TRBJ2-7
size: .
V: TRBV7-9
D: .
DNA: TGTGCCAGCAGGGACAGCTACGAGCAGTACTTC
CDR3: CASRDSYEQYF

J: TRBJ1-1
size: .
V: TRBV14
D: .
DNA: TGTGCCAGCAGCCCCACATTGGGGGGCCGGACTGAAGCTTTCTTT
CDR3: CASSPTLGGRTEAFF

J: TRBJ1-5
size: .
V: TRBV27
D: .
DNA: TGTGCCAGCAGTTTATTGTCGTGGCAAGGTGGCAATCAGCCCCAGCATTTT
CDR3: CASSLLSWQGGNQPQHF

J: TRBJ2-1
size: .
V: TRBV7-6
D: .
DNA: TGTGCCAGCAGCACCGGGACTCGGCCGTTCTTC
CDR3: CASSTGTRPFF

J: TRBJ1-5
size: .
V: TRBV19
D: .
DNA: TGTGCCAGTAGTTTATTGGACAACCTCAATCAGCCCCAGCATTTT
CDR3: CASSLLDNLNQPQHF

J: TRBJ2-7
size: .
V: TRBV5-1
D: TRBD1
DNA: TGCGCCAGCAGCTTGGGGACAGGGGGGTTGTACGAGCAGTACTTC
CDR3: CASSLGTGGLYEQYF

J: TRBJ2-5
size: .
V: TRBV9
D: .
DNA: TGTGCCAGCAGCGGGTCGGACTATCGGGGGACCCAGTACTTC
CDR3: CASSGSDYRGTQYF

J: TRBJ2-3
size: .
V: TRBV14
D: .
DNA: TGTGCCAGCAGCCGAGGGTACACTGTGAGGGCAGATACGCAGTATTTT
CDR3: CASSRGYTVRADTQYF

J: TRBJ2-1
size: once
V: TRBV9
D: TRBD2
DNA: TGTGCCAGCAGCGTAGTAGCGGGGAGCTACAATGAGCAGTTCTTC
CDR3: CASSVVAGSYNEQFF

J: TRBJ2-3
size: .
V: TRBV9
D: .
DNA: TGTGCCAGCAGCCCCGGCAGAGGTTGGACAGATACGCAGTATTTT
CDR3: CASSPGRGWTDTQYF

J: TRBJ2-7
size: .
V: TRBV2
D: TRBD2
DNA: TGTGCCAGCAGGCGAGCGGCTAGCGGGAAGAACTACGAGCAGTACTTC
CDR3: CASRRAASGKNYEQYF

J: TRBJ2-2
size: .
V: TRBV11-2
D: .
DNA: TGTGCCAGCAGTTACGGGGAGCTGTTTTTT
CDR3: CASSYGELFF

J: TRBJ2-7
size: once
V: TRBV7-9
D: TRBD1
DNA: TGTGCCAGCAGCTTTGGGACAGAGTCCTACGAGCAGTACTTC
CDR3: CASSFGTESYEQYF

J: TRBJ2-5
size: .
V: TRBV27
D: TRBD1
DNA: TGTGCCAGCGGAACTAATTTTGGACAGGGGGAGACCCAGTACTTC
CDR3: CASGTNFGQGETQYF

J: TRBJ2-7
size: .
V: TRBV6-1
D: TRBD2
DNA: TGTGCCAGCAGTGTTTTAGCGGGTGATCCCTACGAGCAGTACTTC
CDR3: CASSVLAGDPYEQYF

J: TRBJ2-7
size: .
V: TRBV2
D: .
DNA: TGTGCCAGCAGTGAACTATGGGGTGCAGACTACGAGCAGTACTTC
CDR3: CASSELWGADYEQYF

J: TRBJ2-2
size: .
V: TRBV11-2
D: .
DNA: TGTGCCAGCAGCCGGACAGCCCACCCGAACACCGGGGAGCTGTTTTTT
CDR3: CASSRTAHPNTGELFF

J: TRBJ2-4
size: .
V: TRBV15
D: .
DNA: TGTGCCACCAGCAGAGCCTCCCTTACTAGCTCCGGGAACATTCAGTACTTC
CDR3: CATSRASLTSSGNIQYF

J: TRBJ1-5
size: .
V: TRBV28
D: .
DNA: TGTGCCAGCAGGTGGGGGGCGGGCAATCAGCCCCAGCATTTT
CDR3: CASRWGAGNQPQHF

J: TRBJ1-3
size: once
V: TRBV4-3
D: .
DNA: TGCGCCAGCAGCCAAGGGACCGGCTGGGGAAACACCATATATTTT
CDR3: CASSQGTGWGNTIYF